The TCR beta chain described here comes from a study of CD8+ T cells in alopecia areata. Overall study: Skin from roughly 6-13-month-old C3H/HeJ graft donors with spontaneous alopecia went to approximately 7-10-week-old female C3H/HeJ mice. Study outcomes and limitations: Clonality was higher in lesional than normal scalp, especially in alopecia totalis/universalis. Relative to mice, TCR sharing across patients was less clear, a difference possibly HLA-related. Scalp specimens additionally yield sequences from normal skin's resident alphabeta T cells.

Turning to this clone: Its antigen is unknown. Mouse names are used for the genes.

As the sequencing template, cDNA was produced by extracting RNA and reverse transcribing it. TCRdb's copy holds only in-frame clones and misses some; the assay was immunoSEQ multiplex PCR. Listed here are roughly 110,000 clones without any singletons, the top ten holding around 20%. The material sequenced was lesional skin. The TCR originated in a C3H/HeJ mouse with alopecia areata. For this strain, the MHC haplotype corresponds to H2-k.

CDR3 DNA, as far as it was read: TGTGCCAGCAGTGTTTGGGGGGCTGGTAGTGCAGAA. Its translation is CASSVWGAGSAE. The complete CDR3 protein is CASSVWGAGSAETLYF. The rearrangement uses TRBV13-3 and TRBJ2-3; D is perhaps TRBD2 (7 bases). The missing CDR3 end, 4 residues past where the read stops, is filled in from the germline J gene. Germline V gene data show CDR1 as NNHDY and CDR2 as SYVADS. V lost 3 bases and J 0 bases, leaving 14 bases between the germline ends. The CDR3 has 16 amino acids.